The 27 T cell receptor beta chains listed next were all sequenced from one sample in a study of PD-1 blockade in classical Hodgkin lymphoma. Only in-frame clones appear in the TCRdb table, and some are missing; sequencing was by immunoSEQ multiplex PCR. The table has about 19,000 clones, around 89% seen once. The time point is: cycle 4 day 1 (C4D1), after 5 to 7 weeks of nivolumab. No patient escaped relapse after autologous stem cell transplantation, and brentuximab vedotin exposure varied. CD8+ T cells were isolated from thawed PBMCs by magnetic negative selection. Material: CD8+ T cells from blood, obtained before the fourth cycle of nivolumab. The receptors were gathered from a human donor with classical Hodgkin lymphoma.

This sequence joins TRBV4-2 and TRBJ2-1; D is undetermined. V was trimmed by 1 base and J by 7 bases, leaving 5 bases between them. CDR3 length: 12 residues. Per germline, CDR1 LGHNA and CDR2 YNFKEQ. CDR3 DNA: TGTGCCAGCAGCCAAGGAGGAAATGAGCAGTTCTTC. Translated, it gives CASSQGGNEQFF.

The rearrangement joins TRBV27 to TRBJ2-7; D is perhaps TRBD1 (6 bases). This CDR3 has 13 amino acids. Trimming left V 2 bases short and J 2 bases short, with 7 bases between. Germline lookup yields CDR1 MNHEY and CDR2 SMNVEV (reference sequence). The CDR3 region is CASSLTGTYEQYF. The CDR3 DNA reads as TGTGCCAGCAGTTTAACAGGGACCTACGAGCAGTACTTC.

The chain carries TRBV30 and TRBJ2-3, with D uncertain. This CDR3 is built from 11 residues. Trimming stripped 4 bases from V and 2 bases from J, with 4 bases between. Germline CDR1 is GTSNPN and CDR2 is SVGIG (reference sequence). DNA of the CDR3: TGTGCCTGGACCCACACAGATACGCAGTATTTT. It is translated as CAWTHTDTQYF.

This clone was seen a single time. J is TRBJ2-3 and V is TRBV27; 13 nucleotides match TRBD2. CDR1 and CDR2 (germline): MNHEY, SMNVEV (reference sequence). The CDR3 runs to 15 residues. Germline trimming cut 9 bases from V and 3 bases from J; bases unmatched to any gene: 6. CDR3 DNA: TGTGCCAGGGGACTAGCGGGACCCCCAACAGATACGCAGTATTTT. Amino acid sequence: CARGLAGPPTDTQYF.

The chain is built from TRBV30 and TRBJ1-5, with a weak D call TRBD1 (5 bases). V gave up 4 bases and J gave up 9 bases, with 37 bases separating them. The CDR3 contains 20 residues. Germline V CDR1 and CDR2: GTSNPN, SVGIG (reference sequence). The CDR3 here is CAWNTRTRGLTSNVGSPQHF. For the CDR3, the DNA is TGTGCCTGGAATACACGGACGAGGGGATTGACGAGTAATGTGGGATCGCCCCAGCATTTT.

V is TRBV9 and J is TRBJ2-6, with D hard to call. Between the trimmed V and J ends, which lost 0 bases and 0 bases, there was a span of 13 bases. The CDR3 has 18 residues. The germline V gene has CDR1 SGDLS and CDR2 YYNGEE. CDR3 in amino acids: CASSVGRASPSGANVLTF. Written as DNA, the CDR3 is TGTGCCAGCAGCGTAGGACGGGCCAGCCCCTCTGGGGCCAACGTCCTGACTTTC.

The chain combines TRBV13 with TRBJ2-7; 10 positions agree with TRBD1. Germline CDR1 is PRHDT and CDR2 is FYEKMQ (reference sequence). With V trimmed by 5 bases and J by 5 bases, 9 bases remained unmatched. This CDR3 is 15 amino acids long. In nucleotides, the CDR3 is TGTGCCAGCAGCAACCGGGACAGGGGAATGCACGAGCAGTACTTC. This translates into CASSNRDRGMHEQYF.

The chain combines TRBV4-1 with TRBJ2-1; a weak D match, TRBD2 (5 bases). Germline CDR1 and CDR2: MGHRA and YSYEKL. The CDR3 length is 16 residues. V lost 1 base to trimming and J lost 5 bases, with 15 bases between them. This CDR3 reads CASSQGGNSVDNEQFF. DNA of the CDR3: TGCGCCAGCAGCCAAGGGGGTAATAGCGTGGACAATGAGCAGTTCTTC.

This clone has only a few counts. This chain joins TRBV7-9 and TRBJ2-1; D is unclear. The CDR3 consists of 14 residues. Germline values: CDR1 SEHNR, CDR2 FQNEAQ (reference sequence). The ends were cut back, 7 bases at V and 8 bases at J, with 18 bases in the middle. The CDR3 coding sequence is TGTGCCAGCACCCCTCCGCCACGGCCCGATGAGCAGTTCTTC. The encoded protein is CASTPPPRPDEQFF. The full variable domain, with the rest looked up from reference TRBV7-9 and TRBJ2-1, is DTGVSQNPRHKITKRGQNVTFRCDPISEHNRLYWYRQTLGQGPEFLTYFQNEAQLEKSRLLSDRFSAERPKGSFSTLEIQRTEQGDSAMYLCASTPPPRPDEQFFGPGTRLTVL.

The chain employs TRBV2 and TRBJ2-3, with D perhaps TRBD1 (6 bases). There are 15 residues in the CDR3. From germline, CDR1 is SNHLY and CDR2 FYNNEI. Trimming left V 6 bases short and J 2 bases short, with 15 bases between. In DNA, the CDR3 is TGTGCCAGCAGAAAGGTGGACAGTTCCACAGATACGCAGTATTTT. Translating gives CASRKVDSSTDTQYF. The variable domain in full, completed from reference TRBV2 and TRBJ2-3, reads EPEVTQTPSHQVTQMGQEVILRCVPISNHLYFYWYRQILGQKVEFLVSFYNNEISEKSEIFDDQFSVERPDGSNFTLKIRSTKLEDSAMYFCASRKVDSSTDTQYFGPGTRLTVL.

The chain joins TRBV5-4 to TRBJ2-1, with D perhaps TRBD2 (6 bases). The CDR3 contains 17 residues. CDR1 is SGHNT and CDR2 is YYREEE in the germline V gene (reference sequence). Trimming cost V 1 base and J 6 bases, with 20 bases left between them. The CDR3 reads CASSLPRAGPGGNEQFF. CDR3 bases: TGTGCCAGCAGCTTGCCCAGGGCGGGACCCGGAGGCAATGAGCAGTTCTTC.

This chain links TRBV6-1 with TRBJ2-7; D gene uncertain. Trimming stripped 4 bases from V and 4 bases from J, with 11 bases between. This CDR3 region has 13 residues. CDR1 and CDR2 (germline): MNHNS, SASEGT. The DNA for the CDR3 is TGTGCCAGCAGTGCCCACCTTAGGTACGAGCAGTACTTC. It yields the protein CASSAHLRYEQYF.

The chain uses TRBV5-8 and TRBJ1-2; D gene ambiguous. The V and J ends lost 2 bases and 0 bases respectively, with 8 bases between them. The germline V gene has CDR1 SGHTS and CDR2 YDEGEE. This CDR3 is 14 amino acids long. In DNA, the CDR3 is TGTGCCAGCAGCTTTTGGGGTGCTAACTATGGCTACACCTTC. Its translation: CASSFWGANYGYTF.

The sample holds a few counts of this clone. The rearrangement joins TRBV7-9 to TRBJ2-7; 9 bases match TRBD2. The CDR3 has 14 residues. Germline trimming cut 3 bases from V and 1 base from J; bases unmatched to any gene: 1. The germline V gene encodes CDR1 SEHNR and CDR2 FQNEAQ (reference sequence). CDR3 sequence (DNA): TGTGCCAGCAGCTTTAGCGGGAGTTCCTACGAGCAGTACTTC. Translation: CASSFSGSSYEQYF. Based on the CDR3 plus reference TRBV7-9 and TRBJ2-7, the full variable domain is DTGVSQNPRHKITKRGQNVTFRCDPISEHNRLYWYRQTLGQGPEFLTYFQNEAQLEKSRLLSDRFSAERPKGSFSTLEIQRTEQGDSAMYLCASSFSGSSYEQYFGPGTRLTVT.

The CDR3 coding sequence is TGTGCCAGCAGTGGCCGGGACAGGGGGGATGAGCAGTTCTTC. Translation: CASSGRDRGDEQFF. The rearrangement joins TRBV6-1 to TRBJ2-1; 11 bases align to TRBD1. J gave up 8 bases and V 4 bases, and 4 bases lay outside the gene matches. The CDR3 runs 14 residues. CDR1 MNHNS and CDR2 SASEGT come from the germline V gene.

This clone was counted a single time. CDR3 nucleotides: TGCAGCGCCGAGCCAGGGACTGGAAACACCATATATTTT. The encoded protein is CSAEPGTGNTIYF. The J gene is TRBJ1-3, the V gene TRBV29-1; D perhaps matches TRBD1 (5 bases). CDR1 is SQVTM, CDR2 ANQGSEA, per germline. The V and J ends lost 7 bases and 2 bases respectively, with 12 bases between them. This CDR3 contains 13 residues.

The chain joins TRBV12-2 to TRBJ1-1; TRBD1, the D gene given by the table, was not confirmed from the DNA. TRBV12-2 is tagged as a pseudogene. The CDR3 runs to 17 residues. This CDR3 reads CASRSLDRGLKNTEAFF. DNA of the CDR3: TGTGCAAGTCGATCCCTCGACAGGGGGCTTAAGAACACTGAAGCTTTCTTT.

The chain's CDR3 is CASSLGSGLTGELFF. In nucleotides, the CDR3 is TGTGCCAGCAGTTTAGGGTCGGGGCTCACCGGGGAGCTGTTTTTT. This chain joins TRBV27 and TRBJ2-2; D assignment may be TRBD1 or TRBD2 (5 bases each). The CDR3 contains 15 residues. Germline V gene sequence: CDR1 MNHEY, CDR2 SMNVEV (reference sequence). Trimming took 2 bases from V and 4 from J, leaving 11 bases between them.

V is TRBV27 and J is TRBJ2-1; tentative D call: TRBD1 (5 bases). V dropped 6 bases and J dropped 7 bases, with 19 bases sitting between them. The CDR3 loop spans 15 amino acids. Germline V gene sequence: CDR1 MNHEY, CDR2 SMNVEV (reference sequence). This CDR3 reads CASSSPQGSVNEQFF. The CDR3 nucleotides read TGTGCCAGCAGCTCTCCCCAGGGATCTGTGAATGAGCAGTTCTTC.

This rearrangement joins TRBV5-4 to TRBJ1-1, with D tentatively TRBD1 (6 bases). Trimming cost V 1 base and J 6 bases, with 28 bases left between them. The CDR3 has 19 residues. Per the germline V gene, CDR1 is SGHNT and CDR2 is YYREEE (reference sequence). The CDR3 DNA is TGTGCCAGCAGCTTGCGGCTTTTAATTGGGGGCTCCCCAGGCCCTGAAGCTTTCTTT. Translating it yields CASSLRLLIGGSPGPEAFF.

V is TRBV6-1 and J is TRBJ2-7; 7 positions match TRBD1. The CDR3 sequence is 14 residues long. The V gene end was trimmed by 10 bases and the J gene end by 2 bases; junction bases not matched to a gene: 11. Germline CDR1 is MNHNS and CDR2 is SASEGT. The CDR3, as DNA: TGTGCCACTTATCCGGGACAGACTACCTACGAGCAGTACTTC. Translated, it gives CATYPGQTTYEQYF.

The rearrangement uses TRBV9 and TRBJ2-7, with D possibly being TRBD2 (6 bases). Trimming pared 1 base from V and 2 bases from J, leaving 13 bases between. Germline values: CDR1 SGDLS, CDR2 YYNGEE. The CDR3 spans 15 residues. CDR3 loop: CASSVRASDPYEQYF. The DNA of the CDR3 is TGTGCCAGCAGCGTAAGGGCTAGCGACCCCTACGAGCAGTACTTC.

The V gene is TRBV5-4, the J gene TRBJ2-1; 8 nucleotides match TRBD1. This CDR3 has 14 residues. CDR1 is SGHNT, CDR2 YYREEE, per germline (reference sequence). J was trimmed by 9 bases and V by 0 bases; bases with no gene match: 5. The CDR3 protein is CASSLVDRVGEQFF. The CDR3 DNA reads as TGTGCCAGCAGCTTGGTGGACAGGGTTGGTGAGCAGTTCTTC.

The chain couples TRBV5-5 to TRBJ2-3; tentatively, D is TRBD1 or TRBD2 (5 bases each). Germline CDR1 is SGHKS and CDR2 is YYEKEE (reference sequence). The CDR3 extends over 15 amino acids. V was cut by 1 base and J by 1 base, with 10 bases left in between. The CDR3 DNA reads TGTGCCAGCAGCTTGCAAGGGGACGGCACAGATACGCAGTATTTT. This encodes CASSLQGDGTDTQYF.

This chain joins TRBV27 and TRBJ2-3, with a tentative D call TRBD2 (5 bases). The CDR3 extends over 14 amino acids. Trimming stripped 5 bases from V and 2 bases from J, with 11 bases between. Germline-derived CDR1 and CDR2 are MNHEY and SMNVEV (reference sequence). The CDR3 bases are TGTGCCAGCAGTGCCCCCGGGGACACAGATACGCAGTATTTT. As protein: CASSAPGDTDTQYF.

This sequence joins TRBV9 and TRBJ1-2, with no clear D. V lost 0 bases to trimming and J lost 2 bases, with 5 bases between them. The CDR3 consists of 13 residues. Germline loops: CDR1 SGDLS, CDR2 YYNGEE. Here the CDR3 DNA reads TGTGCCAGCAGCGTAGGGCAGAACTATGGCTACACCTTC. Amino acid sequence: CASSVGQNYGYTF.

V usage is TRBV11-2 and J usage is TRBJ2-1; the D call may be TRBD1 or TRBD2 (6 bases each). The V and J ends lost 7 bases and 10 bases respectively, with 14 bases between them. The germline gives CDR1 SGHAT, CDR2 FQNNGV. The CDR3 consists of 12 residues. The CDR3: CASTPSGAEQFF. In DNA form, the CDR3 reads TGTGCCAGCACCCCGTCGGGGGCAGAGCAGTTCTTC.